The 30 T cell receptor beta chains below were found in one sample sequenced in a study of CD4 T cells in relation to SARS-CoV-2 and coronaviruses (dated by TCRdb to the early 2020s). CD4+ T cells from unexposed donors were collected before the COVID-19 pandemic (2011-2018). Following 10 days of culture, the EasySep CD4+ T cell isolation kit was used to isolate CD4+ T cells. The receptor library was made with the immunoSEQ multiplex PCR assay. Here the immuneACCESS table is served through TCRdb, limited to in-frame sequences with V and J called. Missing clones are a known gap in these copies; in checked studies unresolved V genes cover under half, and the rest lacks a known reason. Present in this sample are tens of thousands of clones, roughly 71% of which were seen just once. Over 10% of the sample is taken by the ten largest. The antigens for these receptors are not known. The sequenced sample was CD4+ T cells from PBMCs, cultured in vitro. Source of these receptors: a human donor in good health.

This clone was detected once. This chain joins TRBV6-5 and TRBJ1-4; the D gene is possibly TRBD1 (6 bases). Looked up from germline, CDR1 is MNHEY and CDR2 is SVGAGI. The CDR3 is 13 amino acids. Trimming pared 11 bases from V and 7 bases from J, leaving 17 bases between. DNA for the CDR3: TGTGCCGGTGCTAGACAGGCGGGTGAAAAACTGTTTTTT. Amino acids: CAGARQAGEKLFF.

The gene calls are TRBV5-4 and TRBJ2-1; 11 positions match TRBD2. From germline, CDR1 is SGHNT and CDR2 YYREEE (reference sequence). J gave up 9 bases and V 3 bases, and 8 bases lay outside the gene matches. CDR3 length: 15 amino acids. CDR3 protein: CASSSSSGGLGEQFF. The CDR3 nucleotides read TGTGCCAGCAGCTCATCTAGCGGGGGGTTGGGTGAGCAGTTCTTC.

The CDR3 nucleotides are TGTGCCAGCAGCAGCTACAGCACAGGGAACACTGAAGCTTTCTTT. Encoded protein: CASSSYSTGNTEAFF. This rearrangement joins TRBV3-1 (or the pseudogene TRBV3-2) to TRBJ1-1; maybe TRBD1 (5 bases). The CDR3 loop spans 15 amino acids. Trimming stripped 5 bases from V and 1 base from J, with 14 bases between. CDR1 and CDR2 from the germline V gene are LGHDT and YNNKEL (reference sequence).

The chain carries TRBV12-3 or TRBV12-4 and TRBJ2-7; the D is unclear. Trimming stripped 6 bases from V and 0 bases from J, with 6 bases between. The CDR3 loop spans 12 amino acids. The chain's CDR3 is CASSTNSYEQYF. The CDR3 DNA reads TGTGCCAGCAGCACTAACTCCTACGAGCAGTACTTC.

The count of this clone is one. The rearrangement joins TRBV11-3 to TRBJ2-1; D is perhaps TRBD2 (6 bases). This CDR3 contains 15 residues. The ends were cut back, 1 base at V and 5 bases at J, with 12 bases in the middle. The germline CDR1 and CDR2 sequences are SGHNT and YENEEA. CDR3 in DNA: TGTGCCAGCAGCTTAGGGTTAGCGGATCACAATGAGCAGTTCTTC. It yields the protein CASSLGLADHNEQFF.

V and J are TRBV5-5 and TRBJ2-7; possible D gene TRBD1, 5 bases. The CDR3 sequence is 14 residues long. The germline CDR1 and CDR2 sequences are SGHKS and YYEKEE (reference sequence). V lost 3 bases to trimming and J lost 3 bases, with 13 bases between them. Written as DNA, the CDR3 is TGTGCCAGCAGCTACAGACAGATTGGCTACGAGCAGTACTTC. Its translation is CASSYRQIGYEQYF.

The chain combines TRBV19 with TRBJ2-5, with D hard to call. Trimming pared 7 bases from V and 1 base from J, leaving 10 bases between. CDR1 and CDR2 (germline): LNHDA, SQIVND (reference sequence). The length of the CDR3 is 13 residues. The CDR3 DNA sequence: TGTGCCAGTATGGGTCGGATCCAAGAGACCCAGTACTTC. Its translation: CASMGRIQETQYF.

This clone occurred a few times. V gene TRBV7-2 combines with J gene TRBJ1-4, with no clear D. The germline gives CDR1 SGHTA, CDR2 FQGNSA. Between the trimmed V and J ends, which lost 2 bases and 6 bases, there was a span of 7 bases. The CDR3 totals 13 residues. DNA of the CDR3: TGTGCCAGCAGCTTAATTAGGGATGAAAAACTGTTTTTT. Its protein is CASSLIRDEKLFF.

This chain links TRBV14 with TRBJ2-1; unclear D gene. CDR3 length equals 13 residues. Germline V gene data show CDR1 as SGHDN and CDR2 as FVKESK. Trimming removed 5 bases at V and 5 bases at J, with 10 bases between. The CDR3 sequence: CASSYILHNEQFF. DNA of the CDR3: TGTGCCAGCAGCTACATATTGCACAATGAGCAGTTCTTC.

This clone was detected only a few times. This sequence joins TRBV7-9 and TRBJ1-1; D remains unclear. The V and J ends lost 7 bases and 2 bases respectively, with 14 bases between them. The CDR3 has 14 residues. Per germline, CDR1 SEHNR and CDR2 FQNEAQ (reference sequence). The CDR3 protein is CASNQGQVNTEAFF. The DNA of the CDR3 is TGTGCCAGCAACCAAGGGCAGGTTAACACTGAAGCTTTCTTT.

V usage is TRBV5-6 and J usage is TRBJ1-6, with TRBD1 as a possible D gene (6 bases). From germline, CDR1 is SGHDT and CDR2 YYEEEE. Between the trimmed V and J ends, which lost 0 bases and 7 bases, there was a span of 17 bases. The CDR3 is made up of 17 amino acids. The CDR3 protein is CASSLAFGQKGNSPLHF. DNA for the CDR3: TGTGCCAGCAGCTTGGCGTTTGGACAGAAGGGGAATTCACCCCTCCACTTT.

The V gene is TRBV30, the J gene TRBJ1-3; D is perhaps TRBD1 (5 bases). The germline V and J ends were trimmed by 5 bases and 0 bases, with 5 bases remaining between them. Looked up from germline, CDR1 is GTSNPN and CDR2 is SVGIG (reference sequence). There are 12 residues in the CDR3. The CDR3 bases are TGTGCCTGGGGGACCTCTGGAAACACCATATATTTT. This gives the protein CAWGTSGNTIYF.

This clone appeared a single time. In DNA, the CDR3 is TGTGCCAGCAGCTTAGAAAGAGCCGGGGAGCTGTTTTTT. The encoded protein is CASSLERAGELFF. The chain couples TRBV11-2 to TRBJ2-2, with no clear D. Germline CDR1 is SGHAT and CDR2 is FQNNGV. V was cut by 0 bases and J by 6 bases, with 5 bases left in between. This CDR3 has 13 residues. Full variable domain (missing parts from reference TRBV11-2 and TRBJ2-2): EAGVAQSPRYKIIEKRQSVAFWCNPISGHATLYWYQQILGQGPKLLIQFQNNGVVDDSQLPKDRFSAERLKGVDSTLKIQPAKLEDSAVYLCASSLERAGELFFGEGSRLTVL.

The chain is built from TRBV5-5 and TRBJ2-7, with D unclear. CDR3 length: 15 residues. Germline loops: CDR1 SGHKS, CDR2 YYEKEE (reference sequence). V gave up 0 bases and J gave up 0 bases, with 10 bases separating them. CDR3 protein: CASSLGGGNSYEQYF. CDR3 nucleotides: TGTGCCAGCAGCTTGGGCGGCGGAAACTCCTACGAGCAGTACTTC.

The chain carries TRBV9 and TRBJ1-1; D gene uncertain. The CDR3 consists of 13 residues. From germline, CDR1 is SGDLS and CDR2 YYNGEE. V lost 4 bases and J lost 8, with 15 bases in between. The CDR3 nucleotides are TGTGCCAGCAGCTACGAGAGGGAAGGCGAAGCTTTCTTT. It is translated as CASSYEREGEAFF.

Here the CDR3 DNA reads TGTGCCAGCAGCAGCGGGACTAGCGGGGCTAAGATCGATACGCAGTATTTT. Translating it yields CASSSGTSGAKIDTQYF. V gene TRBV21-1 combines with J gene TRBJ2-3; TRBD2 is the table's D call, not checked against the DNA. TRBV21-1 corresponds to a pseudogene. This CDR3 region has 17 residues.

Only a few counts were recorded for this clone. The chain links TRBV5-1 to TRBJ2-7; D unclear. Trimming removed 3 bases from V and 7 bases from J, with 14 bases in between. CDR3 size: 13 residues. Germline lookup yields CDR1 SGHRS and CDR2 YFSETQ. CDR3 protein: CASSSPRIMEQYF. The CDR3 nucleotides are TGCGCCAGCAGCTCCCCCAGAATTATGGAGCAGTACTTC.

This clone was seen a handful of times. This CDR3 reads CASSLSAYSNQPQHF. Here the CDR3 DNA reads TGTGCCAGCAGCTTGAGTGCATATAGCAATCAGCCCCAGCATTTT. The chain joins TRBV11-2 to TRBJ1-5; D gene ambiguous. V shed 3 bases and J shed 0 bases, with 9 bases lying between them. The CDR3 is made up of 15 amino acids. CDR1 and CDR2 (germline): SGHAT, FQNNGV.

The V and J genes are TRBV4-1 and TRBJ1-4; D is perhaps TRBD1 (6 bases). The CDR3 covers 16 residues. Germline V gene data show CDR1 as MGHRA and CDR2 as YSYEKL. Deletions cut 0 bases from V and 10 bases from J, with 18 bases between. The CDR3 protein is CASSQEGQGAGRKLFF. CDR3 coding DNA: TGCGCCAGCAGCCAAGAGGGACAAGGAGCGGGTCGAAAACTGTTTTTT.

The rearrangement joins TRBV5-1 to TRBJ2-3; 8 nucleotides agree with TRBD2. This CDR3 contains 16 residues. Trimming cost V 3 bases and J 0 bases; bases outside gene matches: 6. Germline V lookup: CDR1 SGHRS, CDR2 YFSETQ. The DNA for the CDR3 is TGCGCCAGCAGCTCCGGGGGGGCGGCTAGCACAGATACGCAGTATTTT. It translates to CASSSGGAASTDTQYF.

This rearrangement joins TRBV9 to TRBJ2-3; the match to TRBD2 covers 13 bases. The V gene's germline CDR1 is SGDLS and CDR2 YYNGEE. This CDR3 spans 16 amino acids. Trimming cost V 4 bases and J 2 bases; bases outside gene matches: 4. The CDR3 DNA reads TGTGCCAGCAGCCTGGGGACTAGCGGGACCACAGATACGCAGTATTTT. This codes for CASSLGTSGTTDTQYF.

The J gene is TRBJ1-1, the V gene TRBV15; possibly TRBD1 for D (6 bases). V shed 2 bases and J shed 3 bases, with 10 bases lying between them. Germline V gene data show CDR1 as LNHNV and CDR2 as YYDKDF (reference sequence). The CDR3 length is 14 residues. CDR3 nucleotides: TGTGCCACCAGCAGAATGGACAGCTACACTGAAGCTTTCTTT. Protein sequence: CATSRMDSYTEAFF.

The chain links TRBV19 to TRBJ1-1; no clear D gene. CDR3 size: 15 residues. Trimming took off 7 bases at V and 3 bases at J, with 18 bases between the two ends. CDR1 is LNHDA, CDR2 SQIVND, per germline (reference sequence). CDR3 nucleotide sequence: TGTGCCAGTATCGCAGACCCTATCGGTGACACTGAAGCTTTCTTT. Protein: CASIADPIGDTEAFF.

The chain recombines TRBV3-1 (or the pseudogene TRBV3-2) with TRBJ2-3, with no clear D. Trimming left V 2 bases short and J 0 bases short, with 9 bases between. The CDR3 runs 15 residues. The germline V gene encodes CDR1 LGHDT and CDR2 YNNKEL (reference sequence). CDR3 nucleotides: TGTGCCAGCAGCCAACGCCTCTCTAGCACAGATACGCAGTATTTT. It yields the protein CASSQRLSSTDTQYF.

The chain joins TRBV3-1 (or the pseudogene TRBV3-2) to TRBJ2-3; D ambiguous. CDR1 is LGHDT, CDR2 YNNKEL, per germline (reference sequence). There are 13 residues in the CDR3. Trimming removed 3 bases from V and 2 bases from J, with 6 bases in between. The CDR3 here is CASSQPPTDTQYF. CDR3 nucleotides: TGTGCCAGCAGCCAGCCCCCCACAGATACGCAGTATTTT.

The rearrangement uses TRBV14 and TRBJ1-6; D unresolved. The length of the CDR3 is 13 residues. The germline V gene encodes CDR1 SGHDN and CDR2 FVKESK. V gave up 1 base and J gave up 9 bases, with 7 bases separating them. The CDR3 reads CASSQVLGSPLHF. The DNA of the CDR3 is TGTGCCAGCAGCCAAGTTCTGGGTTCACCCCTCCACTTT.

V is TRBV7-2 and J is TRBJ1-4, with unresolved D. From germline, CDR1 is SGHTA and CDR2 FQGNSA. Trimming shortened V by 2 bases and J by 5 bases, and 9 bases separated the two germline ends. The CDR3 runs to 14 residues. CDR3 protein: CASSLLGVNEKLFF. In DNA form, the CDR3 reads TGTGCCAGCAGCTTACTGGGTGTCAATGAAAAACTGTTTTTT.

Points on this clone: This CDR3 is also generated by other DNA sequences in the sample. The chain carries TRBV7-2 and TRBJ2-6; D uncertain. Germline V lookup: CDR1 SGHTA, CDR2 FQGNSA. The CDR3 is 14 amino acids. Trimming cost V 5 bases and J 0 bases, with 5 bases left between them. The chain's CDR3 is CASSPDSGANVLTF. CDR3 nucleotides: TGTGCCAGCAGCCCGGACTCTGGGGCCAACGTCCTGACTTTC.

This clone was seen only once. Compared with germline, one end of the junction differs, possibly owing to a read error. The J gene is TRBJ2-3, the V gene TRBV7-7; 11 bases fit TRBD2. This CDR3 has 15 residues. Germline CDR1 is SSHAT and CDR2 is FNYEAQ (reference sequence). The CDR3 DNA follows: TGTGCTAGCAGCCTGACTAGCGGGGCCACAGATACGCAGTATTTT. Encoded protein: CASSLTSGATDTQYF.

Only one count was recorded for this clone. A junction end diverges from the germline sequence, so it may reflect a read error. This chain links TRBV6-6 with TRBJ2-1; no clear D. In germline, CDR1 is MNHNY, CDR2 SVGAGI (reference sequence). The CDR3 runs to 13 residues. The CDR3 DNA reads as TGTGCCAGCATTCCCGGGTCCTCCAATGAGCAGTTCTTC. It is translated as CASIPGSSNEQFF.